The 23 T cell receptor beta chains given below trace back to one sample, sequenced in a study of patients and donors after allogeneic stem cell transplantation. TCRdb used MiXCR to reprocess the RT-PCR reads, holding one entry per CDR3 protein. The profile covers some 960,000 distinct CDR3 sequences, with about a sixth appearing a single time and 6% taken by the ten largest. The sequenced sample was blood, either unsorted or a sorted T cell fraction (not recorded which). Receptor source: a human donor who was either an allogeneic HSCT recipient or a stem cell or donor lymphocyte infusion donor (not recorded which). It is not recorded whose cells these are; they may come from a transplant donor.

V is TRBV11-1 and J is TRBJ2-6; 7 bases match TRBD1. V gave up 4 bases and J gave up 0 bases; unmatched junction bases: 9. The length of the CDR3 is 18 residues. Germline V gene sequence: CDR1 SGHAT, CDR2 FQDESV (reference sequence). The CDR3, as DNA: TGTGCCAGCAGCTCCCGGACAGGAGCCCGCTCTGGGGCCAACGTCCTGACTTTC. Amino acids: CASSSRTGARSGANVLTF. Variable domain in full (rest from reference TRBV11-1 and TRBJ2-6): EAEVAQSPRYKITEKSQAVAFWCDPISGHATLYWYRQILGQGPELLVQFQDESVVDDSQLPKDRFSAERLKGVDSTLKIQPAELGDSAMYLCASSSRTGARSGANVLTFGAGSRLTVL.

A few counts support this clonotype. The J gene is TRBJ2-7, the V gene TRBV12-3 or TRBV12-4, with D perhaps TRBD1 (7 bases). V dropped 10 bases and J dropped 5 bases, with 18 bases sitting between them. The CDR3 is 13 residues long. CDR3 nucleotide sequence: TGTGCCACGGCGGGGCAGGGGGTTCACGAGCAGTACTTC. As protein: CATAGQGVHEQYF.

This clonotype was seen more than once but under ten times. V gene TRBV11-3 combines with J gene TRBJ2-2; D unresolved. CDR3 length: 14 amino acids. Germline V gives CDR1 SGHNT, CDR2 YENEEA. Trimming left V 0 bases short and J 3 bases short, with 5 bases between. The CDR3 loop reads CASSLEADTGELFF. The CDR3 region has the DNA TGTGCCAGCAGCTTAGAGGCTGACACCGGGGAGCTGTTTTTT.

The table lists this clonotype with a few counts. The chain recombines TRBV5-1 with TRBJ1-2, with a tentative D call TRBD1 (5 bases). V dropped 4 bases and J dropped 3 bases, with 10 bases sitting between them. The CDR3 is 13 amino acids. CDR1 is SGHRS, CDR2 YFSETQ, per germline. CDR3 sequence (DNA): TGCGCCAGCAGCGGGGCAGGAGACTATGGCTACACCTTC. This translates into CASSGAGDYGYTF.

Here the CDR3 DNA reads TGTGCCAGCAGCTACGAGCGGTTGTACCAAGAGACCCAGTACTTC. Amino acid sequence: CASSYERLYQETQYF. The chain is built from TRBV7-8 and TRBJ2-5, with D perhaps TRBD2 (5 bases). Germline loops: CDR1 SGHVS, CDR2 FQNEAQ. The CDR3 length is 15 residues. V lost 4 bases, J lost 0 bases, and 12 bases lay in between. Filled out from reference TRBV7-8 and TRBJ2-5, the complete variable domain reads GAGVSQSPRYKVAKRGQDVALRCDPISGHVSLFWYQQALGQGPEFLTYFQNEAQLDKSGLPSDRFFAERPEGSVSTLKIQRTQQEDSAVYLCASSYERLYQETQYFGPGTRLLVL.

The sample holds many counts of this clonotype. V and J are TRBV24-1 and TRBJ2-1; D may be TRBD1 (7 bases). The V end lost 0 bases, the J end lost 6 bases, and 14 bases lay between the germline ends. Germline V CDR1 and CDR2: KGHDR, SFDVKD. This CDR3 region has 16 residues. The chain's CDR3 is CATSDLQGGGFNEQFF. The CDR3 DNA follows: TGTGCCACCAGTGATTTGCAGGGGGGAGGATTCAATGAGCAGTTCTTC.

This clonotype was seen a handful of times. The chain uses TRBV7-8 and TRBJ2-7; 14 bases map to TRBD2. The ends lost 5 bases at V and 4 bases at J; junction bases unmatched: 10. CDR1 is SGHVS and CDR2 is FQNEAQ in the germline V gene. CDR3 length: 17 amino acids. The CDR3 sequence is CASSQRLAGGDFYEQYF. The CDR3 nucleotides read TGTGCCAGCAGCCAGAGACTAGCGGGAGGGGATTTTTACGAGCAGTACTTC.

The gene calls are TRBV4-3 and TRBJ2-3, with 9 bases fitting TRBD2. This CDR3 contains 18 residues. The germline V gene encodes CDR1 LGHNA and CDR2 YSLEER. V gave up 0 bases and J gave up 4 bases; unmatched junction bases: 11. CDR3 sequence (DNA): TGCGCCAGCAGCCAAGATGTAGGGGCTAGCGGGGCGTCAGATACGCAGTATTTT. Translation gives CASSQDVGASGASDTQYF.

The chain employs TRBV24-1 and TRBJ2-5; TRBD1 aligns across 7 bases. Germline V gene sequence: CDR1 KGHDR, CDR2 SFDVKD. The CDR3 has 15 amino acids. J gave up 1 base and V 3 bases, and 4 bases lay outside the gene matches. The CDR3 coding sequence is TGTGCCACCAGTGATCCCCGGACAGGCCAAGAGACCCAGTACTTC. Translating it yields CATSDPRTGQETQYF.

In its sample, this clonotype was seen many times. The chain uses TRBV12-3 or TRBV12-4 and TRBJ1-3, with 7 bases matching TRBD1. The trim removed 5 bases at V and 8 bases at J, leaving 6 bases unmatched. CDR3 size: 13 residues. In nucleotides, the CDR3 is TGTGCCAGCAGTCGCAGGGACAGAGACACCATATATTTT. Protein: CASSRRDRDTIYF.

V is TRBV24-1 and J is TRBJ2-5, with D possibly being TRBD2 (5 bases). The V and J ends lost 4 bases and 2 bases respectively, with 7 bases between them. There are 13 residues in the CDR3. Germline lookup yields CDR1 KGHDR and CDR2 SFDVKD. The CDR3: CATSETNQETQYF. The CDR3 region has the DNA TGTGCCACCAGTGAGACTAATCAAGAGACCCAGTACTTC.

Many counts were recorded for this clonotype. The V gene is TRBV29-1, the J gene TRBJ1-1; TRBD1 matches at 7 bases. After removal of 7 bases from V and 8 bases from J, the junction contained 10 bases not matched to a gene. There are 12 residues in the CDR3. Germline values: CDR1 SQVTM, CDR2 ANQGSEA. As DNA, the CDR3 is TGCAGCGCGGCTACCGGGACAGTAGAAGCTTTCTTT. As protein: CSAATGTVEAFF.

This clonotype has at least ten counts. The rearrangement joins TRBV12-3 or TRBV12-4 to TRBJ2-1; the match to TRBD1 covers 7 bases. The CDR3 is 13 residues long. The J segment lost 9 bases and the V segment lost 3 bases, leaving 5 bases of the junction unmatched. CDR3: CASSFGRDSEQFF. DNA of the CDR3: TGTGCCAGCAGTTTTGGCAGGGACAGTGAGCAGTTCTTC.

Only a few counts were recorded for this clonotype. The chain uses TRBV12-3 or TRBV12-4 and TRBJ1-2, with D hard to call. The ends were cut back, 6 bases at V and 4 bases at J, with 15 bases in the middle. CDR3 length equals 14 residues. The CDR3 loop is CASSPLPSPYGYTF. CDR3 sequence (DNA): TGTGCCAGCAGCCCCCTGCCCAGCCCCTATGGCTACACCTTC.

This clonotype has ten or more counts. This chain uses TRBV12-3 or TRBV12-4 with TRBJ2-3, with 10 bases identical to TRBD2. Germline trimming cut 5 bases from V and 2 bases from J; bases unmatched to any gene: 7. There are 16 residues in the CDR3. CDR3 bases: TGTGCCAGCAGTCAGATCGGACTAGCGGTCACAGATACGCAGTATTTT. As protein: CASSQIGLAVTDTQYF.

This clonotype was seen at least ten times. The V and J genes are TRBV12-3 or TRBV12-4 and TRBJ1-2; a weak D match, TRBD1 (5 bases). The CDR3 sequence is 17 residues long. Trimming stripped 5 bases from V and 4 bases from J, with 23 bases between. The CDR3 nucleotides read TGTGCCAGCAGTCTAAGTGGGGCGCCCCGAGGTATCTATGGCTACACCTTC. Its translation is CASSLSGAPRGIYGYTF.

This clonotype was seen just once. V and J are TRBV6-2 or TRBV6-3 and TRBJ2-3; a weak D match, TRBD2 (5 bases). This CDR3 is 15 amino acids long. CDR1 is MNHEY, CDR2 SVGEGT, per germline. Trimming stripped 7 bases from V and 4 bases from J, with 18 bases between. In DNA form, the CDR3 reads TGTGCCAGCACCACCCCCGGGGTAGCCGCAGATACGCAGTATTTT. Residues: CASTTPGVAADTQYF.

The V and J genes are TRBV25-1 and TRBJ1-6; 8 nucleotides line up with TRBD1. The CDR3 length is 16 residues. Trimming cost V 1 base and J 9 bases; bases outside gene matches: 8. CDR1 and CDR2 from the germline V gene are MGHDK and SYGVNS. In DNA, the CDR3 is TGTGCCAGCAGTGAATTCACAGGGGGTTTTGGTTCACCCCTCCACTTT. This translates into CASSEFTGGFGSPLHF.

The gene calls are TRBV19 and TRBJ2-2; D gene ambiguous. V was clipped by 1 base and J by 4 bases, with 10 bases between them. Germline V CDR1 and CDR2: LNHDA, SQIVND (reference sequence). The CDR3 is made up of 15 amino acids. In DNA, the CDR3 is TGTGCCAGTAGTATAGGGGAACGGACCACCGGGGAGCTGTTTTTT. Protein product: CASSIGERTTGELFF.

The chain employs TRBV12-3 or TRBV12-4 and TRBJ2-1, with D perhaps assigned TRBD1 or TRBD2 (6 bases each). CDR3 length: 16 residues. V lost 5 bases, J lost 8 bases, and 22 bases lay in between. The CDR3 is CASSHNRDWGADEQFF. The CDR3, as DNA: TGTGCCAGCAGTCACAACCGGGACTGGGGGGCCGATGAGCAGTTCTTC.

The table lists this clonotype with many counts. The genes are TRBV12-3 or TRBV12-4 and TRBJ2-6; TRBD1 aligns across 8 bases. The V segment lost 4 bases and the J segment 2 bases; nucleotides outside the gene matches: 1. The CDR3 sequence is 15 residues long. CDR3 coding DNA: TGTGCCAGCAGTTCGACAGGGGCTGGGGCCAACGTCCTGACTTTC. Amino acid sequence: CASSSTGAGANVLTF.

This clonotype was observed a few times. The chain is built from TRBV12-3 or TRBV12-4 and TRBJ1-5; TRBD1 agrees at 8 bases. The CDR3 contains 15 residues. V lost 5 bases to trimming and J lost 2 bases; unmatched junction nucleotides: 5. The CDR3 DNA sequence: TGTGCCAGCAGTATCGACAGGGGAGGCAATCAGCCCCAGCATTTT. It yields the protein CASSIDRGGNQPQHF.

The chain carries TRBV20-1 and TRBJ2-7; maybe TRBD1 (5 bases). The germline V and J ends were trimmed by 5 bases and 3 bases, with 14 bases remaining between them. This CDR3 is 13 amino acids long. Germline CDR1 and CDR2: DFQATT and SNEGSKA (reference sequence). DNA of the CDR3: TGCAGTGCTGAGTCGGACGGACACTACGAGCAGTACTTC. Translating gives CSAESDGHYEQYF.